This TCR beta chain is from a study of T cell clones after liver transplantation. Study context: Samples came from ITN030ST, which attempted immunosuppression withdrawal within 2 years of liver transplantation. TCRbeta sequencing after a pre-transplant mixed lymphocyte reaction identified graft-donor-reactive clones, later tracked in post-transplant blood.

Clones were read by immunoSEQ multiplex PCR, and TCRdb kept only the in-frame ones, dropping some. The data contain fewer than 70,000 clones, around 75% of them singletons. Comments on this clone: Relative to the germline gene, one junction end is altered; a read error may explain this.

CDR1 and CDR2 (germline): SGHAT, FQDESV (reference sequence). The CDR3 is made up of 16 amino acids. The sequence was collected from a human donor who received a liver transplant. The chain employs TRBV11-1 and TRBJ1-1; a possible D gene is TRBD1 (5 bases). Sequenced material: CD4+ T cells from blood, taken before liver transplant. As DNA, the CDR3 is TGTGCCAGCAGCGTAGCGGGGCAGGGTGTCGTCACTGAAGCTTTCTTT. As protein: CASSVAGQGVVTEAFF.